This paragraph reports one T cell receptor beta chain. Its antigen is still unknown. Diagnosis rested on symptoms, serum thyroxine and TRAb, thyroid ultrasound, and orbital computed tomography. From more than 9 ml of fresh peripheral blood, PBMCs were isolated. The junction had 19 bases not matched to a gene; V was cut back by 3 bases and J by 8 bases. Germline values: CDR1 KGHSH, CDR2 LQKENI. This CDR3 has 19 residues. The sample is drawn from a study of T cells in Graves' hyperthyroidism and ophthalmopathy. RNA transcripts provided the source from which TCR beta CDR3 regions were amplified. Primed by the HTBI set, a first-round RT-PCR was run on the TCR CDR3. TCRdb re-derived calls from the multiplex PCR reads in MiXCR, one entry per CDR3 protein. The table records about half a million distinct CDR3 sequences, 20% of them present only once. Study results and caveats: Median prediction lead before ophthalmopathy onset was around seven months with the model. Most expanded thyroid clonotypes above 0.001 recurred in blood.

The chain employs TRBV18 and TRBJ2-3; 11 bases are a match to TRBD2. Sequencing was done on a sample of blood. The receptor comes from a man aged 40-50 years with Graves' ophthalmopathy. The CDR3 DNA sequence: TGTGCCAGCTCACCTTCGGAACCACTAGCGGGGGCCAAGGAGGGTACGCAGTATTTT. Translation: CASSPSEPLAGAKEGTQYF.